The 28 T cell receptor beta chains below were found in one sample sequenced in a study of blood T cell repertoires in COVID-19. Some clones are missing from TCRdb's copy, which holds only in-frame ones; the method was immunoSEQ multiplex PCR. The sample lists hundreds of thousands of clones, more than 75% occurring once. The sample comprised PBMCs or T cells enriched from blood (not recorded which). The receptors were sampled from a man in his forties or fifties who had recovered from COVID-19.

The rearrangement links TRBV28 to TRBJ1-6; perhaps TRBD1 as D (6 bases). This CDR3 has 16 residues. Per germline, CDR1 MDHEN and CDR2 SYDVKM. Trimming pared 5 bases from V and 9 bases from J, leaving 20 bases between. DNA for the CDR3: TGTGCCAGCAGTCCCCCCGGCGGACCCAGGGGTTCACCCCTCCACTTT. Translating gives CASSPPGGPRGSPLHF.

V is TRBV19 and J is TRBJ1-5; maybe TRBD1 (6 bases). Trimming cost V 6 bases and J 4 bases, with 13 bases left between them. This CDR3 comprises 14 residues. Germline CDR1 and CDR2: LNHDA and SQIVND (reference sequence). This CDR3 reads CASRIRGENQPQHF. CDR3 nucleotide sequence: TGTGCCAGTAGGATCAGGGGAGAGAATCAGCCCCAGCATTTT. Filled out from reference TRBV19 and TRBJ1-5, the complete variable domain reads DGGITQSPKYLFRKEGQNVTLSCEQNLNHDAMYWYRQDPGQGLRLIYYSQIVNDFQKGDIAEGYSVSREKKESFPLTVTSAQKNPTAFYLCASRIRGENQPQHFGDGTRLSIL.

CDR3 DNA: TGCGCCAGCAGCCAAGATCGGAAGACAACCTCACGTGGCTACACCTTC. It codes for CASSQDRKTTSRGYTF. V gene TRBV4-1 combines with J gene TRBJ1-2; D remains unclear. V lost 0 bases to trimming and J lost 7 bases, with 18 bases between them. Germline V lookup: CDR1 MGHRA, CDR2 YSYEKL. The CDR3 totals 16 residues.

This chain connects TRBV30 to TRBJ1-4; 8 positions match TRBD1. Per germline, CDR1 GTSNPN and CDR2 SVGIG (reference sequence). This CDR3 comprises 13 residues. The ends lost 2 bases at V and 8 bases at J; junction bases unmatched: 4. CDR3 loop: CAWSTGGGEKLFF. The CDR3 DNA reads as TGTGCCTGGAGTACAGGGGGTGGGGAAAAACTGTTTTTT. The full variable domain, rest sourced from reference TRBV30 and TRBJ1-4, is SQTIHQWPATLVQPVGSPLSLECTVEGTSNPNLYWYRQAAGRGLQLLFYSVGIGQISSEVPQNLSASRPQDRQFILSSKKLLLSDSGFYLCAWSTGGGEKLFFGSGTQLSVL.

This chain links TRBV6-2 or TRBV6-3 with TRBJ1-5; possible D gene TRBD1, 6 bases. V was trimmed by 5 bases and J by 1 base, leaving 12 bases between them. The CDR3 runs 15 residues. Germline CDR1 is MNHEY and CDR2 is SVGEGT. The CDR3 DNA sequence: TGTGCCAGCAGTATCTACAGGGCCAGCAATCAGCCCCAGCATTTT. Translated: CASSIYRASNQPQHF.

This chain uses TRBV9 with TRBJ2-3, with unresolved D. CDR1 is SGDLS and CDR2 is YYNGEE in the germline V gene. This CDR3 region has 14 residues. Trimming left V 0 bases short and J 5 bases short, with 10 bases between. CDR3 sequence (DNA): TGTGCCAGCAGCGTAGGAGACAAACGAGATACGCAGTATTTT. Translating it yields CASSVGDKRDTQYF.

The genes are TRBV5-1 and TRBJ2-7; TRBD2 agrees at 14 bases. Germline CDR1 reads SGHRS; CDR2 reads YFSETQ. Trimming at V came to 3 bases and at J to 4 bases, leaving 3 bases not matched to a gene. This CDR3 comprises 15 residues. The CDR3 reads CASSSGTSGGYEQYF. DNA of the CDR3: TGCGCCAGCAGCTCGGGGACTAGCGGGGGATACGAGCAGTACTTC.

For the CDR3, the DNA is TGTGCCATCAGTTGGACAGGGGTAACAGATACGCAGTATTTT. Translating it yields CAISWTGVTDTQYF. The chain couples TRBV10-3 to TRBJ2-3; 9 nucleotides match TRBD1. The germline V gene has CDR1 ENHRY and CDR2 SYGVKD. The CDR3 extends over 14 amino acids. Trimming at V came to 5 bases and at J to 3 bases, leaving 3 bases not matched to a gene.

The chain has TRBV4-1 and TRBJ1-2; the match to TRBD1 covers 7 bases. J was trimmed by 1 base and V by 4 bases; bases with no gene match: 15. Germline CDR1 and CDR2: MGHRA and YSYEKL. The CDR3 is 18 residues long. The CDR3 reads CASSPRVQGINLNYGYTF. Here the CDR3 DNA reads TGCGCCAGCAGCCCCCGGGTACAGGGGATTAACCTTAACTATGGCTACACCTTC.

The chain couples TRBV6-5 to TRBJ1-5, with D tentatively TRBD1 (5 bases). Germline CDR1 MNHEY, CDR2 SVGAGI. Trimming took off 0 bases at V and 2 bases at J, with 8 bases between the two ends. The CDR3 has 15 residues. In DNA, the CDR3 is TGTGCCAGCAGTTACTCGGGGGGTGGCAATCAGCCCCAGCATTTT. This gives the protein CASSYSGGGNQPQHF.

The chain has TRBV7-2 and TRBJ1-1, with D tentatively TRBD1 (6 bases). This CDR3 has 12 residues. Germline V lookup: CDR1 SGHTA, CDR2 FQGNSA. V was clipped by 6 bases and J by 7 bases, with 12 bases between them. The CDR3 nucleotides read TGTGCCAGCAGGAGGACAGAAGTTGAAGCTTTCTTT. Translating it yields CASRRTEVEAFF.

This chain connects TRBV29-1 to TRBJ1-5; TRBD1 agrees at 12 bases. The CDR3 loop spans 13 amino acids. V trimming: 6 bases; J trimming: 4 bases; junction bases outside the gene matches: 1. Germline CDR1 SQVTM, CDR2 ANQGSEA. The CDR3 sequence: CSVGQGANQPQHF. The CDR3 DNA follows: TGCAGCGTGGGACAGGGGGCAAATCAGCCCCAGCATTTT.

This clone was observed a handful of times. The chain links TRBV7-9 to TRBJ1-1; TRBD1 might be the D (6 bases). The V end lost 1 base, the J end lost 1 base, and 10 bases lay between the germline ends. The CDR3 is 15 amino acids. The germline V gene encodes CDR1 SEHNR and CDR2 FQNEAQ (reference sequence). Here the CDR3 DNA reads TGTGCCAGCAGCTTAGATGGGGGGGCGAACACTGAAGCTTTCTTT. Translated: CASSLDGGANTEAFF.

V is TRBV18 and J is TRBJ2-7, with 9 bases identical to TRBD1. Germline trimming cut 3 bases from V and 0 bases from J; bases unmatched to any gene: 12. Germline V gene data show CDR1 as KGHSH and CDR2 as LQKENI. The CDR3 is made up of 18 amino acids. The DNA of the CDR3 is TGTGCCAGCTCACCCCCGGGACAGGGAATTCCCCTCTCCTACGAGCAGTACTTC. It is translated as CASSPPGQGIPLSYEQYF.

CDR3 region: CASSFADSYNEQFF. CDR3 DNA: TGTGCCAGCAGTTTCGCAGACTCTTACAATGAGCAGTTCTTC. This chain links TRBV27 with TRBJ2-1, with D unclear. The length of the CDR3 is 14 residues. Trimming pared 3 bases from V and 4 bases from J, leaving 10 bases between. Germline V gene data show CDR1 as MNHEY and CDR2 as SMNVEV (reference sequence).

This sequence joins TRBV19 and TRBJ1-5; TRBD1 matches at 9 bases. The CDR3 is 14 amino acids. V lost 4 bases, J lost 7 bases, and 5 bases stayed unmatched. CDR1 LNHDA and CDR2 SQIVND come from the germline V gene (reference sequence). The CDR3 loop is CASSKQGARQPQHF. The DNA for the CDR3 is TGTGCCAGTAGTAAACAGGGGGCTAGGCAGCCCCAGCATTTT.

This sequence joins TRBV27 and TRBJ2-7; no firm D call. CDR3 length: 13 residues. Trimming shortened V by 1 base and J by 0 bases, and 4 bases separated the two germline ends. Germline CDR1 is MNHEY and CDR2 is SMNVEV (reference sequence). The CDR3 loop reads CASSLYSSYEQYF. The CDR3, as DNA: TGTGCCAGCAGTTTATATAGCTCCTACGAGCAGTACTTC.

V usage is TRBV6-5 and J usage is TRBJ1-1; no definite D call. The CDR3 consists of 15 residues. Germline V CDR1 and CDR2: MNHEY, SVGAGI. V dropped 5 bases and J dropped 1 base, with 14 bases sitting between them. The CDR3 is CASSRPPRGNTEAFF. In nucleotides, the CDR3 is TGTGCCAGCAGTCGCCCCCCACGGGGGAACACTGAAGCTTTCTTT.

This clone was recorded only once. The chain recombines TRBV5-6 with TRBJ2-5, with D hard to call. Germline V gene lookup returns CDR1 SGHDT and CDR2 YYEEEE. V lost 0 bases to trimming and J lost 5 bases, with 11 bases between them. The CDR3 is 14 residues long. The CDR3 protein is CASSLAAPRETQYF. In DNA, the CDR3 is TGTGCCAGCAGCTTGGCAGCGCCTCGGGAGACCCAGTACTTC.

The chain links TRBV3-1 (or the pseudogene TRBV3-2) to TRBJ2-4; D remains unclear. Germline CDR1 reads LGHDT; CDR2 reads YNNKEL (reference sequence). The CDR3 runs to 12 residues. The V gene lost 2 bases and the J gene lost 15 bases, with 14 bases spanning the gap. CDR3 DNA sequence: TGTGCCAGCAGCCAAACAGCTTGGCCTCTGTACTTC. As protein: CASSQTAWPLYF.

The chain links TRBV19 to TRBJ2-2, with a possible D match to TRBD2 (5 bases). Germline V CDR1 and CDR2: LNHDA, SQIVND (reference sequence). This CDR3 has 15 residues. V was shortened by 5 bases and J by 4 bases, with 14 bases between the two germline ends. This CDR3 reads CASSFGVLGTGELFF. CDR3 DNA: TGTGCCAGTAGTTTCGGGGTTCTGGGCACCGGGGAGCTGTTTTTT.

The V and J genes are TRBV5-4 and TRBJ1-3; D not certain. In germline, CDR1 is SGHNT, CDR2 YYREEE (reference sequence). Trimming removed 4 bases from V and 0 bases from J, with 11 bases in between. The CDR3 is 15 amino acids. CDR3 in DNA: TGTGCCAGCAGCCCATCAACGGGCTCTGGAAACACCATATATTTT. Translated, it gives CASSPSTGSGNTIYF.

V usage is TRBV28 and J usage is TRBJ2-2; weak D call: TRBD1 (6 bases). This CDR3 contains 12 residues. V lost 7 bases, J lost 7 bases, and 10 bases lay in between. The germline CDR1 and CDR2 sequences are MDHEN and SYDVKM. CDR3 protein: CASISGVGELFF. In DNA, the CDR3 is TGTGCCAGCATATCAGGGGTCGGGGAGCTGTTTTTT.

This clone was detected many times. The chain has TRBV10-3 and TRBJ1-2; D is unresolved. Per germline, CDR1 ENHRY and CDR2 SYGVKD. CDR3 length equals 13 residues. The V and J ends lost 2 bases and 1 base respectively, with 5 bases between them. In DNA, the CDR3 is TGTGCCATCAGTGAGGGCCGTAACTATGGCTACACCTTC. Encoded protein: CAISEGRNYGYTF.

A single count supports this clone. The chain recombines TRBV2 with TRBJ2-1, with 8 bases fitting TRBD2. The CDR3 sequence is 13 residues long. Germline V gene data show CDR1 as SNHLY and CDR2 as FYNNEI. V was clipped by 6 bases and J by 14 bases; unmatched bases: 12. The CDR3 nucleotides read TGTGCCAGCAGCCTACTAGCGGAAGGATACAAGTTCTTC. Residues: CASSLLAEGYKFF.

This chain connects TRBV21-1 to TRBJ2-1; the table names TRBD1, a call not compared with the DNA. TRBV21-1 is classified as a pseudogene. The CDR3 sequence is 14 residues long. In DNA, the CDR3 is TGTGCCAGCAGTAGGAACAGGGGGCTTAATGAGCAGTTCTTC. Its translation: CASSRNRGLNEQFF.

The chain uses TRBV4-1 and TRBJ2-3, with D possibly matching TRBD2 (6 bases). The CDR3 extends over 17 amino acids. Germline-derived CDR1 and CDR2 are MGHRA and YSYEKL. The V end was cut by 1 base, the J end by 0 bases, with 14 bases between. The CDR3 nucleotides read TGCGCCAGCAGCCAAGTAGCACTAGCTCCAAGCACAGATACGCAGTATTTT. As protein: CASSQVALAPSTDTQYF.

This clone was seen more than once but under ten times. The chain uses TRBV3-1 (or the pseudogene TRBV3-2) and TRBJ2-7; TRBD1 might be the D (6 bases). V lost 3 bases and J lost 2, with 11 bases in between. The V gene's germline CDR1 is LGHDT and CDR2 YNNKEL (reference sequence). This CDR3 contains 14 residues. CDR3 in amino acids: CASSHSYRAYEQYF. CDR3 nucleotide sequence: TGTGCCAGCAGCCACTCATACAGGGCCTACGAGCAGTACTTC.